The 16 T cell receptor beta chains below all came from one sample that was sequenced in a study of blood T cells in healthy people across ages. Primers used in a second PCR of about 6 to 11 cycles were a sample-barcoded 5' primer and a J-beta primer mix. TCRdb analysed the 5' RACE reads with MiXCR anew, one entry per CDR3 protein. The sample shows about 780,000 distinct CDR3 sequences, around half of them seen only once. The specimen sequenced was blood. Receptors originate from a man aged 80 or over in good health.

This chain connects TRBV11-1 to TRBJ2-7; D is uncertain. This CDR3 spans 12 amino acids. With 4 bases removed from V and 9 bases from J, the gap between germline ends came to 13 bases. Germline V gene data show CDR1 as SGHAT and CDR2 as FQDESV (reference sequence). The CDR3 sequence: CASSSARRTQYF. The CDR3 coding sequence is TGTGCCAGCAGCTCAGCTCGGAGAACGCAGTACTTC. Supplemented by reference TRBV11-1 and TRBJ2-7, the full variable domain reads EAEVAQSPRYKITEKSQAVAFWCDPISGHATLYWYRQILGQGPELLVQFQDESVVDDSQLPKDRFSAERLKGVDSTLKIQPAELGDSAMYLCASSSARRTQYFGPGTRLTVT.

This clonotype was counted a few times. The rearrangement links TRBV7-3 to TRBJ2-1; D is possibly TRBD2 (5 bases). V was shortened by 1 base and J by 6 bases, with 16 bases between the two germline ends. This CDR3 is 16 amino acids long. Germline-derived CDR1 and CDR2 are SGHTA and FQGTGA. The chain's CDR3 is CASSLMASREGNEQFF. The DNA for the CDR3 is TGTGCCAGCAGCTTAATGGCGTCCCGGGAAGGCAATGAGCAGTTCTTC. Using reference TRBV7-3 and TRBJ2-1 for the parts outside the CDR3, the full variable domain is GAGVSQTPSNKVTEKGKYVELRCDPISGHTALYWYRQSLGQGPEFLIYFQGTGAADDSGLPNDRFFAVRPEGSVSTLKIQRTERGDSAVYLCASSLMASREGNEQFFGPGTRLTVL.

The count of this clonotype is one. One end of the junction varies from germline; a read error may be responsible. The CDR3 sequence: CASSPTSGGPYNEQYF. CDR3 bases: TGTGCTAGCAGCCCGACTAGCGGGGGCCCCTACAATGAGCAGTACTTC. This chain links TRBV7-7 with TRBJ2-1; 12 nucleotides match TRBD2. The DNA end lines up better with TRBJ2-7; the J call may be wrong. The CDR3 has 16 residues. Per the germline V gene, CDR1 is SSHAT and CDR2 is FNYEAQ (reference sequence).

This clonotype was observed many times. The chain combines TRBV29-1 with TRBJ2-5, with 10 nucleotides matching TRBD2. The better agreement between TRBJ2-7 and the DNA end casts doubt on the J call. The CDR3 runs 13 residues. Germline loops: CDR1 SQVTM, CDR2 ANQGSEA. The CDR3 here is CSVSQASGSEQYF. The CDR3 nucleotides read TGCAGCGTTTCCCAAGCTAGCGGGAGCGAGCAGTACTTC.

The V call is TRBV27, the J call TRBJ1-2; 9 bases are a match to TRBD1. Trimming removed 7 bases from V and 5 bases from J; junction bases left unmatched: 2. CDR1 and CDR2 from the germline V gene are MNHEY and SMNVEV (reference sequence). The CDR3 consists of 12 residues. CDR3 loop: CASKTGGYGYTF. The CDR3 DNA reads TGTGCCAGCAAGACAGGGGGATATGGCTACACCTTC.

At least ten counts were recorded for this clonotype. This chain joins TRBV18 and TRBJ2-7, with 9 nucleotides matching TRBD2. The V gene end was trimmed by 3 bases and the J gene end by 2 bases; junction bases not matched to a gene: 8. In germline, CDR1 is KGHSH, CDR2 LQKENI. CDR3 length: 16 residues. CDR3 sequence: CASSPGPAGGPYEQYF. The CDR3 bases are TGTGCCAGCTCACCGGGGCCAGCGGGAGGACCCTACGAGCAGTACTTC.

The rearrangement joins TRBV6-6 to TRBJ2-1; no clear D gene. CDR1 is MNHNY and CDR2 is SVGAGI in the germline V gene (reference sequence). The CDR3 is made up of 12 amino acids. Trimming removed 4 bases from V and 5 bases from J, with 6 bases in between. For the CDR3, the DNA is TGTGCCAGCAGTTCCACTAACAATGAGCAGTTCTTC. Translation gives CASSSTNNEQFF.

This clonotype was detected only a few times. The rearrangement uses TRBV20-1 and TRBJ2-5; perhaps TRBD2 as D (6 bases). The DNA end lines up better with TRBJ2-7; the J call may be wrong. Germline-derived CDR1 and CDR2 are DFQATT and SNEGSKA (reference sequence). The CDR3 is made up of 15 amino acids. CDR3: CSARGVGLGTYEQYF. In nucleotides, the CDR3 is TGCAGTGCTAGAGGAGTGGGACTGGGGACCTACGAGCAGTACTTC.

The chain links TRBV7-8 to TRBJ2-1; TRBD2 matches at 7 bases. Looked up from germline, CDR1 is SGHVS and CDR2 is FQNEAQ. The CDR3 has 17 residues. The J segment lost 2 bases and the V segment lost 4 bases, leaving 11 bases of the junction unmatched. As DNA, the CDR3 is TGTGCCAGCAGCTGGGCCCTGGGCGGGAGCGCCTACAATGAGCAGTTCTTC. Translation: CASSWALGGSAYNEQFF.

The chain uses TRBV5-1 and TRBJ2-1; D possibly uses TRBD1 or TRBD2 (6 bases each). The CDR3 extends over 17 amino acids. V lost 5 bases to trimming and J lost 4 bases, with 22 bases between them. Germline CDR1 is SGHRS and CDR2 is YFSETQ. The CDR3 DNA is TGCGCCAGCAGACCGGGGGCCCCGGGACAAGTATACAATGAGCAGTTCTTC. Its translation is CASRPGAPGQVYNEQFF.

This clonotype was counted only a few times. The CDR3 DNA reads TGCAGCGGGGGGTATGGCTACGAGCAGTACTTC. This sequence encodes CSGGYGYEQYF. V gene TRBV29-1 combines with J gene TRBJ2-7, with D possibly called TRBD1 or TRBD2 (5 bases each). Trimming removed 7 bases at V and 3 bases at J, with 10 bases between. The CDR3 covers 11 residues. Per the germline V gene, CDR1 is SQVTM and CDR2 is ANQGSEA.

This clonotype was seen ten or more times. The chain uses TRBV12-3 or TRBV12-4 and TRBJ1-2; 8 positions agree with TRBD1. The length of the CDR3 is 15 residues. J lost 8 bases, V lost 7 bases, and 15 bases had no gene match. The CDR3 here is CASTVASGGLRGYTF. The CDR3 bases are TGTGCCAGCACCGTAGCCTCAGGGGGCTTACGCGGCTACACCTTC.

This clonotype has a handful of counts. A single base separates this from a much larger clone, so it may be a read error. The V gene is TRBV20-1, the J gene TRBJ2-5; D is undetermined. This CDR3 has 14 amino acids. The V and J ends lost 4 bases and 11 bases respectively, with 23 bases between them. From germline, CDR1 is DFQATT and CDR2 SNEGSKA (reference sequence). CDR3 in amino acids: CSAIAPWGYNEQYF. As DNA, the CDR3 is TGCAGTGCTATCGCCCCCTGGGGATACAATGAGCAGTACTTC.

The chain uses TRBV24-1 and TRBJ2-1; 7 bases are shared with TRBD1. The CDR3 has 16 amino acids. With V trimmed by 7 bases and J by 7 bases, 15 bases remained unmatched. Per the germline V gene, CDR1 is KGHDR and CDR2 is SFDVKD. CDR3 sequence: CATRDTGDSNANEQFF. DNA of the CDR3: TGTGCCACCAGAGATACAGGGGATTCGAATGCGAATGAGCAGTTCTTC.

This clonotype was counted at least ten times. V is TRBV20-1 and J is TRBJ1-1, with no clear D. V was shortened by 6 bases and J by 4 bases, with 15 bases between the two germline ends. Per germline, CDR1 DFQATT and CDR2 SNEGSKA (reference sequence). The CDR3 loop spans 13 amino acids. CDR3 coding DNA: TGCAGTGCAGACTCCTTGGGTGGCACTGAAGCTTTCTTT. Translation gives CSADSLGGTEAFF.

This clonotype was detected ten times or more. The chain links TRBV20-1 to TRBJ2-1, with D possibly being TRBD1 (5 bases). The V end was cut by 7 bases, the J end by 7 bases, with 17 bases between. The CDR3 runs to 13 residues. Germline assignment: CDR1 DFQATT and CDR2 SNEGSKA (reference sequence). CDR3 sequence reads: CSGMLGVTNEQFF. The CDR3 nucleotides read TGCAGTGGGATGCTAGGGGTTACGAATGAGCAGTTCTTC.